These 24 T cell receptor beta chains originate from one sample sequenced in a study of beta chain features in type 1 diabetes. Their antigen targets remain unknown. Regarding the study as a whole: When Type 1 diabetes patients were examined, their TCRB CDR3s proved moderately but significantly shorter in all four CD4+ subsets.

The investigators reverse transcribed all of the isolated RNA, so they sequenced expressed TCRB transcripts. Data came from immunoSEQ multiplex PCR; TCRdb stores just in-frame clones and leaves some out. The table shows under 200,000 clones, with 7.5% to 9.5% occurring only once. The specimen sequenced was central memory CD4+ T cells from blood. These receptors all come from a woman aged 18 to 35 with type 1 diabetes.

The CDR3 DNA is TGCGCCAGCAGCTTATCAGGGGGCGCGATGCTCGGCTACGAGCAGTACTTC. This sequence encodes CASSLSGGAMLGYEQYF. V usage is TRBV5-1 and J usage is TRBJ2-7; 8 nucleotides match TRBD1. Germline V gene data show CDR1 as SGHRS and CDR2 as YFSETQ. CDR3 length: 17 amino acids. V dropped 2 bases and J dropped 3; count of bases not matched to a gene: 13.

This clone has only a few counts. V gene TRBV13 combines with J gene TRBJ2-5; the D gene is possibly TRBD2 (5 bases). The V gene's germline CDR1 is PRHDT and CDR2 FYEKMQ (reference sequence). Trimming cost V 4 bases and J 2 bases, with 11 bases left between them. This CDR3 comprises 14 residues. The CDR3: CASSSRTSQETQYF. DNA for the CDR3: TGTGCCAGCAGCTCGCGGACTTCTCAAGAGACCCAGTACTTC.

The table lists this clone with a few counts. This chain connects TRBV7-3 to TRBJ2-1, with D unresolved. The CDR3 consists of 15 residues. V lost 5 bases and J 0 bases, leaving 11 bases between the germline ends. The germline V gene encodes CDR1 SGHTA and CDR2 FQGTGA. The CDR3 nucleotides read TGTGCCAGCAGCCCCAGGTCCAGCTCCTACAATGAGCAGTTCTTC. Translating gives CASSPRSSSYNEQFF.

This clone was detected a few times. The V call is TRBV5-1, the J call TRBJ1-2; weak D call: TRBD1 (5 bases). This CDR3 contains 16 residues. The germline V gene encodes CDR1 SGHRS and CDR2 YFSETQ. V lost 0 bases to trimming and J lost 4 bases, with 16 bases between them. In nucleotides, the CDR3 is TGCGCCAGCAGCTTGGCCGAGGCAGGAGGGGCCTATGGCTACACCTTC. Its protein product is CASSLAEAGGAYGYTF.

This clone was seen at least ten times. The V gene is TRBV18, the J gene TRBJ1-2, with TRBD1 matching over 11 bases. The germline gives CDR1 KGHSH, CDR2 LQKENI. With V trimmed by 3 bases and J by 0 bases, 9 bases remained unmatched. The CDR3 spans 18 residues. This CDR3 is CASSPQGTGGTSNYGYTF. DNA for the CDR3: TGTGCCAGCTCACCCCAAGGGACAGGGGGGACTTCTAACTATGGCTACACCTTC.

The genes are TRBV5-1 and TRBJ2-1; weak D call: TRBD1 (5 bases). The germline V gene encodes CDR1 SGHRS and CDR2 YFSETQ. Trimming took 1 base from V and 9 from J, leaving 8 bases between them. The CDR3 is 12 residues long. The CDR3 sequence is CASSLRGSEQFF. The CDR3 coding sequence is TGCGCCAGCAGCTTGAGGGGTTCTGAGCAGTTCTTC.

This clone has more than one count but fewer than ten. The chain recombines TRBV7-2 with TRBJ2-7, with no clear D. Germline values: CDR1 SGHTA, CDR2 FQGNSA. The CDR3 spans 13 residues. V lost 8 bases and J lost 2, with 13 bases in between. The CDR3 coding sequence is TGTGCCAGCTACCCGGAGAATGCCTACGAGCAGTACTTC. Amino acid sequence: CASYPENAYEQYF.

In its sample, this clone was seen a few times. The sample contains more than one DNA sequence encoding this CDR3. The CDR3 coding sequence is TGTGCCAGCAGCTTGCTAGCGGGGGACTACAATGAGCAGTTCTTC. Translating it yields CASSLLAGDYNEQFF. This chain joins TRBV7-2 and TRBJ2-1, with 10 bases identical to TRBD2. The CDR3 spans 15 residues. After removal of 3 bases from V and 3 bases from J, the junction contained 2 bases not matched to a gene. Germline CDR1 SGHTA, CDR2 FQGNSA.

V and J are TRBV18 and TRBJ1-6; D is perhaps TRBD1 (5 bases). Trimming pared 3 bases from V and 5 bases from J, leaving 11 bases between. The length of the CDR3 is 15 residues. Germline loops: CDR1 KGHSH, CDR2 LQKENI. The CDR3 region has the DNA TGTGCCAGCTCACCCCTGGACAATGATAATTCACCCCTCCACTTT. Its translation is CASSPLDNDNSPLHF.

To note about this clone: Different DNA sequences within this sample yield the same CDR3. This chain joins TRBV4-3 and TRBJ2-5; 7 nucleotides match TRBD1. Germline CDR1 reads LGHNA; CDR2 reads YSLEER. There are 13 residues in the CDR3. The ends lost 0 bases at V and 5 bases at J; junction bases unmatched: 0. The CDR3 sequence is CASSQDRGETQYF. The CDR3, as DNA: TGCGCCAGCAGCCAAGACAGGGGGGAGACCCAGTACTTC.

There are a few counts of this clone. The chain joins TRBV5-1 to TRBJ2-1; 7 positions match TRBD2. The CDR3 has 16 residues. Looked up from germline, CDR1 is SGHRS and CDR2 is YFSETQ. V shed 0 bases and J 4 bases; nucleotides not matched to a gene: 7. The CDR3 protein is CASSLATSMDYNEQFF. The CDR3 DNA is TGCGCCAGCAGCTTGGCGACTAGCATGGATTACAATGAGCAGTTCTTC.

This clone was recorded a few times. The V and J genes are TRBV7-2 and TRBJ2-5; 8 bases fit TRBD1. This CDR3 region has 17 residues. V lost 4 bases to trimming and J lost 0 bases; unmatched junction nucleotides: 10. CDR1 SGHTA and CDR2 FQGNSA come from the germline V gene. CDR3 protein: CASSSRIGTGYQETQYF. CDR3 in DNA: TGTGCCAGCAGCTCCAGAATCGGGACAGGTTACCAAGAGACCCAGTACTTC.

This clone came up once. The rearrangement uses TRBV6-6 and TRBJ2-1; 8 nucleotides line up with TRBD2. Germline assignment: CDR1 MNHNY and CDR2 SVGAGI (reference sequence). Trimming removed 3 bases from V and 8 bases from J; junction bases left unmatched: 6. CDR3 size: 14 residues. In DNA, the CDR3 is TGTGCCAGCAGTTATCAGTCCGGGAGGGATGAGCAGTTCTTC. Its protein product is CASSYQSGRDEQFF.

This clone was picked up a small number of times. This chain uses TRBV4-2 with TRBJ2-7; a possible D gene is TRBD1 (6 bases). Germline V gene sequence: CDR1 LGHNA, CDR2 YNFKEQ. The CDR3 has 14 amino acids. V lost 4 bases, J lost 0 bases, and 10 bases lay in between. The CDR3 nucleotides read TGTGCCAGCAGCCCTGGGACATCCTCCTACGAGCAGTACTTC. Protein: CASSPGTSSYEQYF.

The CDR3 here is CASSERGWSQETQYF. The CDR3 DNA sequence: TGTGCCAGCAGCGAGCGAGGGTGGAGCCAAGAGACCCAGTACTTC. The chain joins TRBV7-2 to TRBJ2-5, with a tentative D call TRBD2 (5 bases). The CDR3 sequence is 15 residues long. The V end was cut by 5 bases, the J end by 1 base, with 14 bases between. Germline V CDR1 and CDR2: SGHTA, FQGNSA.

This clone was recorded many times. V and J are TRBV19 and TRBJ2-2; a weak D match, TRBD2 (6 bases). Looked up from germline, CDR1 is LNHDA and CDR2 is SQIVND (reference sequence). V was clipped by 7 bases and J by 0 bases, with 18 bases between them. This CDR3 comprises 17 residues. The CDR3, as DNA: TGTGCCAGTACCCTCCCCTTCGGGGGAGCGAACACCGGGGAGCTGTTTTTT. Its protein is CASTLPFGGANTGELFF.

This clone was seen only a few times. The chain recombines TRBV15 with TRBJ1-2, with TRBD1 as a possible D gene (5 bases). The CDR3 runs to 18 residues. Trimming removed 0 bases at V and 6 bases at J, with 23 bases between. The germline V gene encodes CDR1 LNHNV and CDR2 YYDKDF (reference sequence). The CDR3 nucleotides are TGTGCCACCAGCAGAGATTTTGGGGGAAAGGGAGGATGGGATGGCTACACCTTC. It codes for CATSRDFGGKGGWDGYTF.

A few counts support this clone. The V call is TRBV9, the J call TRBJ2-7; TRBD1 matches at 7 bases. The germline V gene has CDR1 SGDLS and CDR2 YYNGEE. The trim removed 4 bases at V and 4 bases at J, leaving 2 bases unmatched. CDR3 length equals 12 residues. CDR3 amino acids: CASSTGEYEQYF. The CDR3 nucleotides are TGTGCCAGCAGCACAGGGGAGTACGAGCAGTACTTC.

A few counts support this clone. Additional DNA sequences in this sample encode the identical CDR3. The rearrangement uses TRBV4-3 and TRBJ2-5; possibly TRBD2 for D (5 bases). Germline loops: CDR1 LGHNA, CDR2 YSLEER. Trimming stripped 1 base from V and 2 bases from J, with 5 bases between. CDR3 length: 13 amino acids. Here the CDR3 DNA reads TGCGCCAGCAGCCAAGGACTACAAGAGACCCAGTACTTC. Translated, it gives CASSQGLQETQYF.

The genes are TRBV5-1 and TRBJ2-1; 7 nucleotides align to TRBD1. Germline trimming cut 5 bases from V and 10 bases from J; bases unmatched to any gene: 12. Germline loops: CDR1 SGHRS, CDR2 YFSETQ. The CDR3 runs 14 residues. CDR3 loop: CASRPETGSLEQFF. DNA of the CDR3: TGCGCCAGCAGACCCGAGACAGGGTCGTTGGAGCAGTTCTTC.

V is TRBV2 and J is TRBJ2-1; 8 bases are a match to TRBD2. Trimming at V came to 6 bases and at J to 7 bases, leaving 11 bases not matched to a gene. Germline CDR1 reads SNHLY; CDR2 reads FYNNEI. The CDR3 is 15 residues long. The CDR3 protein is CASRGERGPPNEQFF. CDR3 DNA: TGTGCCAGCAGGGGAGAGCGGGGGCCCCCAAATGAGCAGTTCTTC.

This chain uses TRBV2 with TRBJ1-1; D is perhaps TRBD1 (5 bases). The germline V gene encodes CDR1 SNHLY and CDR2 FYNNEI. Trimming shortened V by 6 bases and J by 5 bases, and 13 bases separated the two germline ends. This CDR3 has 13 residues. The CDR3 sequence is CASRETEGTEAFF. CDR3 in DNA: TGTGCCAGCAGGGAGACAGAAGGAACTGAAGCTTTCTTT.

The chain has TRBV27 and TRBJ1-2; 7 bases align to TRBD1. Looked up from germline, CDR1 is MNHEY and CDR2 is SMNVEV (reference sequence). This CDR3 comprises 16 residues. Unmatched junction bases numbered 8, after V lost 2 bases and J lost 2 bases. The CDR3 region has the DNA TGTGCCAGCAGTTTACGGGGGACAGAGAGAAACTATGGCTACACCTTC. Translation gives CASSLRGTERNYGYTF.

The sample holds a few counts of this clone. The chain carries TRBV7-2 and TRBJ1-2; 11 bases match TRBD1. Unmatched junction bases numbered 6, after V lost 3 bases and J lost 6 bases. The CDR3 is 15 amino acids. From germline, CDR1 is SGHTA and CDR2 FQGNSA. The CDR3 DNA reads as TGTGCCAGCAGCTTGCGGACAGGGGGCCTAGATGGCTACACCTTC. Its protein product is CASSLRTGGLDGYTF.